Listed below are T cell receptor beta chains from one sample, sequenced in a study of blood T cell repertoires in COVID-19. TCRdb keeps only in-frame clones here, not all; method: immunoSEQ multiplex PCR. The sample includes 90,000 or so clones, over 75% seen only once; the top ten take 3.8%. Sequences were obtained from peripheral blood. These receptor sequences come from a man aged 60 to 75 with acute or convalescent COVID-19. Each CDR3 is given with its conserved first and last residue. The order of the fields is V gene, clone size, D gene, J gene, CDR3 protein, CDR3 DNA. A D gene is named only where the DNA matches it firmly. Clone size appears in some rows only: once, few, many, or a class for an expanded clone.

TRBV5-1,NA,NA,TRBJ2-3,CASSLGAGEQDTQYF,TGCGCCAGCAGCTTGGGTGCGGGTGAGCAGGATACGCAGTATTTT
TRBV25-1,once,NA,TRBJ1-3,CASSESNSLSGNTIYF,TGTGCCAGCAGTGAATCTAATTCGTTATCTGGAAACACCATATATTTT
TRBV5-1,once,NA,TRBJ1-1,CASSLRTQGNTEAFF,TGCGCCAGCAGCCTGAGGACCCAGGGGAACACTGAAGCTTTCTTT
TRBV3-1/TRBV3-2,few,TRBD2,TRBJ2-7,CASSLLTSGRAGEQYF,TGTGCCAGCAGCCTCCTGACTAGCGGGAGGGCCGGTGAGCAGTACTTC
TRBV15,NA,NA,TRBJ2-7,CATSIGGEGVEQYF,TGTGCCACCAGCATCGGCGGGGAAGGGGTAGAGCAGTACTTC
TRBV4-3,NA,NA,TRBJ1-2,CASSQSGVRGYTF,TGCGCCAGCAGCCAATCAGGGGTGCGGGGCTACACCTTC
TRBV9,NA,NA,TRBJ2-7,CASSVAGHPSEQYF,TGTGCCAGCAGCGTAGCCGGACACCCCTCCGAGCAGTACTTC
TRBV6-2/TRBV6-3,NA,TRBD2,TRBJ2-1,CASSYEAGGPPLVNEQFF,TGTGCCAGCAGTTATGAGGCGGGGGGCCCTCCTCTGGTCAATGAGCAGTTCTTC
TRBV6-5,once,NA,TRBJ1-2,CASRLKTGGYTF,TGTGCCAGCAGACTGAAAACGGGGGGCTACACCTTC
TRBV20-1,NA,NA,TRBJ2-1,CSASLGSSYNEQFF,TGCAGTGCTAGTTTAGGGAGCTCCTACAATGAGCAGTTCTTC
TRBV24-1,NA,NA,TRBJ1-2,CATSDFSGYTF,TGTGCCACCAGTGATTTCTCTGGCTACACCTTC
TRBV5-1,once,TRBD1,TRBJ2-3,CASSDRVTDTQYF,TGCGCCAGCAGTGACAGGGTCACAGATACGCAGTATTTT
TRBV6-2/TRBV6-3,NA,NA,TRBJ1-5,CASSYLNRARNQPQHF,TGTGCCAGCAGTTACCTTAACAGGGCGCGCAATCAGCCCCAGCATTTT
TRBV1,NA,NA,TRBJ2-7,CTSTPGLAGVEAFKQYF,TGCACCAGCACCCCGGGACTAGCGGGAGTTGAGGCTTTCAAGCAGTACTTC